This TCR beta chain came from a study of shared clonotypes between healthy human individuals. In its sample, this clone was seen many times. 200 to 250 ng DNA, approximately 31,000 T cell genomes, went into each sorted-subset replicate PCR. Here immunoSEQ multiplex PCR was the method, and the copy in TCRdb shows in-frame clones only, minus some. The repertoire includes 850,000 to 1,100,000 clones, 70% to 85% of them detected once, and 0.89% sits in the top ten. The sequenced sample consisted of memory CD4+ T cells from PBMCs. Subset denoted: CD45RA-negative fraction. The origin of this receptor is a man aged 18 to 30 in good health. Some clones in this sample may be carry-over from other donors' samples.

The CDR3: CAITSDRQPETQYF. In DNA, the CDR3 is TGTGCCATCACCTCGGACAGACAGCCGGAGACCCAGTACTTC. The chain employs TRBV10-3 and TRBJ2-5, with D tentatively TRBD1 (6 bases). This CDR3 is 14 amino acids long. In germline, CDR1 is ENHRY, CDR2 SYGVKD. V lost 7 bases and J 5 bases, leaving 17 bases between the germline ends.